This TCR beta chain was identified during a study of blood T cell repertoires in COVID-19. TCRdb's table, derived via immunoSEQ multiplex PCR, lists solely in-frame clones and lacks some. Here the sample spans some 50,000 clones, roughly 79% being singletons. The CDR3 contains 21 residues. Per germline, CDR1 SGHRS and CDR2 YFSETQ. The V segment lost 1 base and the J segment 1 base; nucleotides outside the gene matches: 22. The sequencing input was peripheral blood. The rearrangement uses TRBV5-1 and TRBJ1-1; TRBD1 agrees at 7 bases. This receptor was obtained from a human donor in a cohort sampled during active COVID-19. The CDR3 spells CASSLTTKYDRDWHSNTEAFF. The CDR3, as DNA: TGCGCCAGCAGCTTGACGACTAAATATGACAGGGATTGGCATTCGAACACTGAAGCTTTCTTT. Using reference TRBV5-1 and TRBJ1-1 for the parts outside the CDR3, the full variable domain is KAGVTQTPRYLIKTRGQQVTLSCSPISGHRSVSWYQQTPGQGLQFLFEYFSETQRNKGNFPGRFSGRQFSNSRSEMNVSTLELGDSALYLCASSLTTKYDRDWHSNTEAFFGQGTRLTVV.